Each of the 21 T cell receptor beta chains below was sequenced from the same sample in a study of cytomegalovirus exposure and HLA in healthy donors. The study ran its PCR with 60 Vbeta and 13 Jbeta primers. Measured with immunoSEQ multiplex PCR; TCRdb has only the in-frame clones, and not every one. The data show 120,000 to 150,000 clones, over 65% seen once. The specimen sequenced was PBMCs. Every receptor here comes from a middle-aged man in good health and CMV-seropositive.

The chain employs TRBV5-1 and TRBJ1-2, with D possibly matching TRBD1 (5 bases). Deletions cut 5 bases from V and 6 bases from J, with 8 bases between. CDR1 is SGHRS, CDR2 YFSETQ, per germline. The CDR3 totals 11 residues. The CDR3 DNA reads TGCGCCAGCAGGTCAGGGAATGGCTACACCTTC. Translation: CASRSGNGYTF.

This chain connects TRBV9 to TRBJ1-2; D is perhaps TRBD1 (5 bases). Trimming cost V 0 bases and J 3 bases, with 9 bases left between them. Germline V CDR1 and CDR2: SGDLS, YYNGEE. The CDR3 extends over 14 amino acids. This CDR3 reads CASSVASGDYGYTF. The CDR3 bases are TGTGCCAGCAGCGTAGCGTCGGGGGACTATGGCTACACCTTC.

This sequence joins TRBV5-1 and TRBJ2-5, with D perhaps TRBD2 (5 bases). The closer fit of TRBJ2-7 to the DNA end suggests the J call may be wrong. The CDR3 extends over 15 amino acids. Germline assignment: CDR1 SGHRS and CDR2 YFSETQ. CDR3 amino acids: CASSLAGSTRYEQYF. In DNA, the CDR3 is TGCGCCAGCAGCTTGGCGGGGAGTACGAGGTACGAGCAGTACTTC.

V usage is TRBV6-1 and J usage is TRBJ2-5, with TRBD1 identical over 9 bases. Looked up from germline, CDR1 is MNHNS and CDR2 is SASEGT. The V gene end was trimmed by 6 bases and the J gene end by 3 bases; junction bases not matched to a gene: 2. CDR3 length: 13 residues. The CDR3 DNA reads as TGTGCCAGCAGGTGGACAGGGGAAGAGACCCAGTACTTC. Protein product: CASRWTGEETQYF.

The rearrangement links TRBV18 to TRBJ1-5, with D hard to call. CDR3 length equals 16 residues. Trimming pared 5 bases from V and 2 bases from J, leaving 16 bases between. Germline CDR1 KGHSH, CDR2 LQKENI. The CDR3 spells CASSGSGESGNQPQHF. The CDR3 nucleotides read TGTGCCAGCTCAGGGAGCGGAGAATCGGGCAATCAGCCCCAGCATTTT. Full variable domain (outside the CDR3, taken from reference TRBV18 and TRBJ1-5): NAGVMQNPRHLVRRRGQEARLRCSPMKGHSHVYWYRQLPEEGLKFMVYLQKENIIDESGMPKERFSAEFPKEGPSILRIQQVVRGDSAAYFCASSGSGESGNQPQHFGDGTRLSIL.

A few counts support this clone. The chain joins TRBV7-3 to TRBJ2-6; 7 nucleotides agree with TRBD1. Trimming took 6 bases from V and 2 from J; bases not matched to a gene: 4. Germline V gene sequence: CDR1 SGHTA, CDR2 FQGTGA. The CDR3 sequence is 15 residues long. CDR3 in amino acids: CASRIQGAGANVLTF. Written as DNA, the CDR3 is TGTGCCAGCAGGATCCAGGGGGCTGGGGCCAACGTCCTGACTTTC. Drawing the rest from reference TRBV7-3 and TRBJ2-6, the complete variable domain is GAGVSQTPSNKVTEKGKYVELRCDPISGHTALYWYRQSLGQGPEFLIYFQGTGAADDSGLPNDRFFAVRPEGSVSTLKIQRTERGDSAVYLCASRIQGAGANVLTFGAGSRLTVL.

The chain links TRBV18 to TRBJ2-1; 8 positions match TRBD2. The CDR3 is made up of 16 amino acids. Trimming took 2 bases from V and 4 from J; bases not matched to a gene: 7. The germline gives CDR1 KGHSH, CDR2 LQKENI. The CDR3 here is CASSPSGRGGYNEQFF. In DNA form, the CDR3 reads TGTGCCAGCTCACCAAGTGGACGCGGGGGGTACAATGAGCAGTTCTTC. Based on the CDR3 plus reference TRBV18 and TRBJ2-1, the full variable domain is NAGVMQNPRHLVRRRGQEARLRCSPMKGHSHVYWYRQLPEEGLKFMVYLQKENIIDESGMPKERFSAEFPKEGPSILRIQQVVRGDSAAYFCASSPSGRGGYNEQFFGPGTRLTVL.

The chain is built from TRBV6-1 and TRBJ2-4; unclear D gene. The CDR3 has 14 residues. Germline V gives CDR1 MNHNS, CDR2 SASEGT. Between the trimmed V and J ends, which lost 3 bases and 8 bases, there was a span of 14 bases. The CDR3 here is CASSDLPPPDIQYF. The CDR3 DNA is TGTGCCAGCAGTGATCTGCCCCCCCCAGACATTCAGTACTTC.

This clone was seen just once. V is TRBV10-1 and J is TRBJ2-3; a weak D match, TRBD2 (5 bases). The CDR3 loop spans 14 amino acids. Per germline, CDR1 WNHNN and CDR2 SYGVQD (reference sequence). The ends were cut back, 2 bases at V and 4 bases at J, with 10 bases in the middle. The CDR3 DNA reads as TGCGCCAGCAGTGAGACTAGATCGGCAGATACGCAGTATTTT. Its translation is CASSETRSADTQYF.

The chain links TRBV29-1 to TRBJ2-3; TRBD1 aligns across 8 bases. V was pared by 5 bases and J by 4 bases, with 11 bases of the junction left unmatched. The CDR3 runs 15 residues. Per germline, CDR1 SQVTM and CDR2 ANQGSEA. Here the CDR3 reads CSVSTPDRGPDTQYF. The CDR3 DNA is TGCAGCGTTTCTACGCCTGACAGGGGACCAGATACGCAGTATTTT.

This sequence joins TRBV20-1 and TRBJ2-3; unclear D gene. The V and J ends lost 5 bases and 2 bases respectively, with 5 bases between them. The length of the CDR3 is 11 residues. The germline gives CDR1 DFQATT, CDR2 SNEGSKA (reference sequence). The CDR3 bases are TGCAGTGCTCCTTACACAGATACGCAGTATTTT. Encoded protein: CSAPYTDTQYF.

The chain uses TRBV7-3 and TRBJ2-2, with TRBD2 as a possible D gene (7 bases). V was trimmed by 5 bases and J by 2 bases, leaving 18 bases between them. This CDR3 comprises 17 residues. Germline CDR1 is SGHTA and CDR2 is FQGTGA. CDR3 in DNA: TGTGCCAGCAGCCAAGGCACAGGGAGGGCTAACACCGGGGAGCTGTTTTTT. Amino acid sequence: CASSQGTGRANTGELFF.

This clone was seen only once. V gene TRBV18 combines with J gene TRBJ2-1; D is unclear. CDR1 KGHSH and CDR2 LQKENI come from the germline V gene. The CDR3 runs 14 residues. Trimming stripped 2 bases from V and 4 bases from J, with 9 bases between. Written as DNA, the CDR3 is TGTGCCAGCTCACCAGGTTTACAGTACAATGAGCAGTTCTTC. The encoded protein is CASSPGLQYNEQFF.

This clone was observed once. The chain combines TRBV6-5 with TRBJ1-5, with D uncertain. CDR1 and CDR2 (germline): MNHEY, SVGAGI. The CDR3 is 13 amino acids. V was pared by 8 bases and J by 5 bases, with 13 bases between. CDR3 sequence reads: CASATQRDQPQHF. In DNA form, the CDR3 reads TGTGCCAGCGCTACACAGAGAGATCAGCCCCAGCATTTT.

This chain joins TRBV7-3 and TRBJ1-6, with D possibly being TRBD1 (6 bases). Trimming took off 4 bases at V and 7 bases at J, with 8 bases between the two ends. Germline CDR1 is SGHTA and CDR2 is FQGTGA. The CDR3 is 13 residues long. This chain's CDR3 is CASSSDSNSPLHF. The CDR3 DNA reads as TGTGCCAGCAGCTCGGACAGCAATTCACCCCTCCACTTT.

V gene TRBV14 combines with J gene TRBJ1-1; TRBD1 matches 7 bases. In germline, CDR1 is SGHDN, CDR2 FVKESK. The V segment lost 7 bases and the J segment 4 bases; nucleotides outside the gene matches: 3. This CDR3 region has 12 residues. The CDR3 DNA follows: TGTGCCAGCAACAGGGGTGGCACTGAAGCTTTCTTT. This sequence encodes CASNRGGTEAFF.

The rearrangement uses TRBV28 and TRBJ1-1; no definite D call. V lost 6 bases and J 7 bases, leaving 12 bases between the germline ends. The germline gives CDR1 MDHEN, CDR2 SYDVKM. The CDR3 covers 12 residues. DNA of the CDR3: TGTGCCAGCAGGCGGGTGAATAGTGAAGCTTTCTTT. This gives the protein CASRRVNSEAFF. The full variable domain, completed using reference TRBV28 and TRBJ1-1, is DVKVTQSSRYLVKRTGEKVFLECVQDMDHENMFWYRQDPGLGLRLIYFSYDVKMKEKGDIPEGYSVSREKKERFSLILESASTNQTSMYLCASRRVNSEAFFGQGTRLTVV.

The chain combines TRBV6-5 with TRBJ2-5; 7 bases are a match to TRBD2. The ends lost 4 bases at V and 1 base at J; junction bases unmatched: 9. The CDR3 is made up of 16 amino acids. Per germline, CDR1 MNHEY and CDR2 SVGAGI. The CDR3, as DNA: TGTGCCAGCAGTTTCAGCGGGAACGCGCCCCAAGAGACCCAGTACTTC. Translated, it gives CASSFSGNAPQETQYF.

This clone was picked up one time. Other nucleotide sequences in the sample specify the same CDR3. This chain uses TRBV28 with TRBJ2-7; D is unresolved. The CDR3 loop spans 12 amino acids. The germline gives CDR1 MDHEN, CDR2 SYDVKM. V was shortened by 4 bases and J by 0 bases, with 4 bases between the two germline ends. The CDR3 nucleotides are TGTGCCAGCAGTTCGAGCTCCTACGAGCAGTACTTC. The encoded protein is CASSSSSYEQYF.

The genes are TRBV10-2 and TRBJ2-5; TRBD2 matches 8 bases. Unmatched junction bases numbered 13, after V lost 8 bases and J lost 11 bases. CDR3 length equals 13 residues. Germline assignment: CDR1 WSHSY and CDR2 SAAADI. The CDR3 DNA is TGCGCCAGCGCGACTAGCGCCCTGGGGGAGCAGTACTTC. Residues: CASATSALGEQYF.

CDR3 in DNA: TGTGCCACCCAAGCCCCACTAGCCAAAAACATTCAGTACTTC. Its protein is CATQAPLAKNIQYF. V gene TRBV6-1 combines with J gene TRBJ2-4, with unresolved D. The CDR3 consists of 14 residues. Per the germline V gene, CDR1 is MNHNS and CDR2 is SASEGT. The germline V and J ends were trimmed by 10 bases and 0 bases, with 13 bases remaining between them.